One and the same sample provided the 20 T cell receptor beta chains below, sequenced in a study of vaccination effects on CD4 cells after COVID-19. Data came from immunoSEQ multiplex PCR; TCRdb stores just in-frame clones and leaves some out. The sample lists tens of thousands of clones, roughly 81% occurring once. These receptors' antigens are unknown. Culture lasted 10 days before CD4+ T cell isolation. Participants were given two doses of BNT162b2 or mRNA-1273 vaccine. The sample consisted of CD4+ T cells from PBMCs cultured without peptide, taken after COVID-19 vaccination. The receptors shown here come from a human donor who received a COVID-19 vaccine.

The V call is TRBV25-1, the J call TRBJ1-1; a possible D gene is TRBD1 (5 bases). Germline V gene sequence: CDR1 MGHDK, CDR2 SYGVNS. V was clipped by 3 bases and J by 0 bases, with 20 bases between them. The CDR3 sequence is 18 residues long. The DNA of the CDR3 is TGTGCCAGCAGTGATACCTTACTAGCCGGGGGAATGAACACTGAAGCTTTCTTT. This translates into CASSDTLLAGGMNTEAFF.

The chain has TRBV5-1 and TRBJ1-1; unclear D gene. The CDR3 totals 12 residues. The V end lost 2 bases, the J end lost 8 bases, and 10 bases lay between the germline ends. Germline V gene sequence: CDR1 SGHRS, CDR2 YFSETQ. CDR3 nucleotides: TGCGCCAGCAGCTTTCAGTATGGCGAAGCTTTCTTT. Its translation: CASSFQYGEAFF. The full variable domain, in which reference TRBV5-1 and TRBJ1-1 provide the parts outside the CDR3, is KAGVTQTPRYLIKTRGQQVTLSCSPISGHRSVSWYQQTPGQGLQFLFEYFSETQRNKGNFPGRFSGRQFSNSRSEMNVSTLELGDSALYLCASSFQYGEAFFGQGTRLTVV.

V usage is TRBV20-1 and J usage is TRBJ1-2; D not resolved. This CDR3 has 11 residues. V lost 8 bases to trimming and J lost 1 base, with 8 bases between them. CDR1 is DFQATT, CDR2 SNEGSKA, per germline (reference sequence). The DNA of the CDR3 is TGCAGTTACCCTAATAACTATGGCTACACCTTC. Translated: CSYPNNYGYTF.

V and J are TRBV7-9 and TRBJ2-1; 9 positions agree with TRBD2. After removal of 2 bases from V and 0 bases from J, the junction contained 5 bases not matched to a gene. Germline CDR1 is SEHNR and CDR2 is FQNEAQ (reference sequence). This CDR3 contains 17 residues. In DNA form, the CDR3 reads TGTGCCAGCAGCTTAAAGCGGGGGGTAAGCTCCTACAATGAGCAGTTCTTC. Its translation: CASSLKRGVSSYNEQFF.

The rearrangement uses TRBV18 and TRBJ2-1; tentative D call: TRBD2 (7 bases). CDR3 length: 14 amino acids. V was pared by 6 bases and J by 8 bases, with 17 bases between. Germline lookup yields CDR1 KGHSH and CDR2 LQKENI. DNA for the CDR3: TGTGCCAGCTCCCATTTCAAGGGGGGGGATGAGCAGTTCTTC. Translated: CASSHFKGGDEQFF.

This clone has just one count. The gene calls are TRBV4-1 and TRBJ2-5; TRBD2 agrees at 15 bases. V trimming: 4 bases; J trimming: 4 bases; junction bases outside the gene matches: 7. CDR1 MGHRA and CDR2 YSYEKL come from the germline V gene. This CDR3 contains 17 residues. This chain's CDR3 is CASSRWTSGGARETQYF. The CDR3 nucleotides read TGCGCCAGCAGCCGATGGACTAGCGGGGGGGCACGAGAGACCCAGTACTTC.

This clone was recorded a few times. This chain uses TRBV24-1 with TRBJ2-2, with unresolved D. Trimming removed 4 bases at V and 1 base at J, with 15 bases between. The CDR3 has 17 residues. Germline CDR1 KGHDR, CDR2 SFDVKD. The CDR3 nucleotides are TGTGCCACCAGTGAGGCCTATAGCCCCCGGAACACCGGGGAGCTGTTTTTT. It specifies CATSEAYSPRNTGELFF.

The genes are TRBV2 and TRBJ2-2; TRBD2 matches at 9 bases. J gave up 2 bases and V 5 bases, and 3 bases lay outside the gene matches. The germline CDR1 and CDR2 sequences are SNHLY and FYNNEI. This CDR3 comprises 15 residues. CDR3 coding DNA: TGTGCCAGCAGTTGGACTAGCGCCAACACCGGGGAGCTGTTTTTT. Translation gives CASSWTSANTGELFF.

J is TRBJ2-7 and V is TRBV27; D gene uncertain. The CDR3 is made up of 14 amino acids. Germline values: CDR1 MNHEY, CDR2 SMNVEV (reference sequence). V lost 4 bases to trimming and J lost 1 base, with 11 bases between them. The CDR3 sequence is CASSSRSTSYEQYV. In DNA, the CDR3 is TGTGCCAGCAGTTCGAGGTCCACGTCCTACGAGCAGTACGTC.

This clone was picked up a small number of times. The DNA of the CDR3 is TGTGCCAGCAGCCGGGACAGGGCAATGGGTGGCTACACCTTC. Residues: CASSRDRAMGGYTF. V is TRBV7-9 and J is TRBJ1-2; 9 positions agree with TRBD1. V shed 5 bases, J shed 7 bases, and the junction held 8 bases outside the gene matches. The germline V gene has CDR1 SEHNR and CDR2 FQNEAQ (reference sequence). CDR3 length equals 14 residues.

This sequence joins TRBV12-3 or TRBV12-4 and TRBJ1-2; no definite D call. This CDR3 is 11 amino acids long. V lost 5 bases, J lost 7 bases, and 8 bases lay in between. The CDR3 region is CASSLGFGYTF. The CDR3 region has the DNA TGTGCCAGCAGTCTGGGGTTTGGCTACACCTTC.

This rearrangement joins TRBV6-2 or TRBV6-3 to TRBJ1-2; 7 bases fit TRBD1. With 0 bases clipped from V and 3 bases from J, the junction kept 1 base outside the gene matches. This CDR3 is 14 amino acids long. Germline lookup yields CDR1 MNHEY and CDR2 SVGEGT. The CDR3, as DNA: TGTGCCAGCAGTTACTCACAGGGGTACTATGGCTACACCTTC. Its translation is CASSYSQGYYGYTF.

The chain recombines TRBV2 with TRBJ1-1; D call uncertain. V was shortened by 3 bases and J by 0 bases, with 8 bases between the two germline ends. From germline, CDR1 is SNHLY and CDR2 FYNNEI. CDR3 length: 14 residues. For the CDR3, the DNA is TGTGCCAGCAGTGATCCGAATCTGAACACTGAAGCTTTCTTT. Encoded protein: CASSDPNLNTEAFF.

This rearrangement joins TRBV29-1 to TRBJ1-2; D is ambiguous. The length of the CDR3 is 14 residues. The V gene lost 6 bases and the J gene lost 4 bases, with 18 bases spanning the gap. The germline V gene has CDR1 SQVTM and CDR2 ANQGSEA. CDR3 sequence (DNA): TGCAGCGTCGAGCGCGGGGAAGTCAGCTATGGCTACACCTTC. Protein: CSVERGEVSYGYTF. Using reference TRBV29-1 and TRBJ1-2 for the parts outside the CDR3, the full variable domain is SAVISQKPSRDICQRGTSLTIQCQVDSQVTMMFWYRQQPGQSLTLIATANQGSEATYESGFVIDKFPISRPNLTFSTLTVSNMSPEDSSIYLCSVERGEVSYGYTFGSGTRLTVV.

The V gene is TRBV6-1, the J gene TRBJ2-7; perhaps TRBD2 as D (6 bases). V lost 2 bases and J lost 0, with 8 bases in between. The CDR3 consists of 14 residues. Looked up from germline, CDR1 is MNHNS and CDR2 is SASEGT. The DNA for the CDR3 is TGTGCCAGCAGTGAATGGGGGGTCTCCTACGAGCAGTACGTC. Protein product: CASSEWGVSYEQYV.

The chain couples TRBV6-5 to TRBJ1-1, with TRBD1 identical over 8 bases. The CDR3 spans 13 residues. CDR1 is MNHEY, CDR2 SVGAGI, per germline. Trimming at V came to 4 bases and at J to 12 bases, leaving 10 bases not matched to a gene. CDR3 region: CASSSPQGAETFF. In DNA, the CDR3 is TGTGCCAGCAGTTCCCCTCAGGGGGCGGAAACTTTCTTT.

The chain combines TRBV5-1 with TRBJ2-5; 7 bases fit TRBD1. Per the germline V gene, CDR1 is SGHRS and CDR2 is YFSETQ. CDR3 length: 13 amino acids. V trimming: 1 base; J trimming: 6 bases; junction bases outside the gene matches: 3. CDR3 sequence: CASSLTGEKTQYF. The CDR3 nucleotides read TGCGCCAGCAGCTTGACAGGGGAAAAGACCCAGTACTTC.

The gene calls are TRBV11-2 and TRBJ1-1, with D possibly TRBD1 on 5 matching bases. Between the trimmed V and J ends, which lost 1 base and 3 bases, there was a span of 12 bases. This CDR3 has 15 amino acids. CDR1 SGHAT and CDR2 FQNNGV come from the germline V gene. This CDR3 reads CASSLGGAPDTEAFF. The DNA of the CDR3 is TGTGCCAGCAGCTTAGGGGGCGCACCAGACACTGAAGCTTTCTTT.

The V and J genes are TRBV5-1 and TRBJ1-2, with 10 bases identical to TRBD1. The CDR3 has 15 residues. Germline V gene sequence: CDR1 SGHRS, CDR2 YFSETQ. Germline trimming cut 4 bases from V and 4 bases from J; bases unmatched to any gene: 7. This chain's CDR3 is CASSPGTGVGYGYTF. DNA for the CDR3: TGCGCCAGCAGCCCCGGGACAGGGGTCGGCTATGGCTACACCTTC.

The V gene is TRBV25-1, the J gene TRBJ1-2, with D unclear. The CDR3 sequence is 13 residues long. Germline CDR1 is MGHDK and CDR2 is SYGVNS. Trimming stripped 5 bases from V and 4 bases from J, with 11 bases between. The CDR3 nucleotides are TGTGCCAGCAGTAGGGCCGGGCCCTATGGCTACACCTTC. Translation: CASSRAGPYGYTF.